This TCR beta chain stems from a study of shared clonotypes between healthy human individuals. As for the study in general: The study drew on two women and a few men aged 18 to 49 as donors. Points from the study as a whole: Several donors shared around 5.2% of their naive CD4 clonotypes.

Profiling relied on immunoSEQ multiplex PCR, and the TCRdb table lists in-frame clones only, not all of them. Of millions of clones in the sample, about 94% were seen once. The germline V and J ends were trimmed by 7 bases and 3 bases, with 13 bases remaining between them. CDR1 and CDR2 (germline): PRHDT, FYEKMQ (reference sequence). The CDR3 contains 13 residues. Of note for this clone: The antigen is unknown.

Selected positively for CCR7 and CD45RO-negative, naive CD8 cells excluded terminally differentiated effector memory CD45RA+ cells. The receptor's source is a man aged 18 to 30 in good health. The sequenced sample consisted of naive CD8+ T cells sorted from blood. The chain links TRBV13 to TRBJ2-7; tentative D call: TRBD2 (5 bases). The CDR3 loop reads CASKHGGLYEQYF. CDR3 DNA sequence: TGTGCCAGCAAACATGGCGGACTCTACGAGCAGTACTTC.